Sequencing of this T cell receptor beta chain was carried out in a study of blood T cell repertoires in COVID-19. Study-level background: Sources were T cells, B-cell-depleted T cells, or PBMCs; the material itself was cDNA or gDNA.

Measured with immunoSEQ multiplex PCR; TCRdb has only the in-frame clones, and not every one. The sample lists under 550,000 clones; around 90% were seen once. This sequence was found in a man aged 18 to 29 with COVID-19, enrolled during active disease. Sequenced input: peripheral blood.

The CDR3 region has the DNA TGTGCCAGCAGCTCCGTCGACACTGTTCACGGCTACACCTTC. Encoded protein: CASSSVDTVHGYTF. The chain links TRBV7-9 to TRBJ1-2; D is ambiguous. V was shortened by 4 bases and J by 8 bases, with 17 bases between the two germline ends. The CDR3 totals 14 residues. Germline CDR1 is SEHNR and CDR2 is FQNEAQ (reference sequence).